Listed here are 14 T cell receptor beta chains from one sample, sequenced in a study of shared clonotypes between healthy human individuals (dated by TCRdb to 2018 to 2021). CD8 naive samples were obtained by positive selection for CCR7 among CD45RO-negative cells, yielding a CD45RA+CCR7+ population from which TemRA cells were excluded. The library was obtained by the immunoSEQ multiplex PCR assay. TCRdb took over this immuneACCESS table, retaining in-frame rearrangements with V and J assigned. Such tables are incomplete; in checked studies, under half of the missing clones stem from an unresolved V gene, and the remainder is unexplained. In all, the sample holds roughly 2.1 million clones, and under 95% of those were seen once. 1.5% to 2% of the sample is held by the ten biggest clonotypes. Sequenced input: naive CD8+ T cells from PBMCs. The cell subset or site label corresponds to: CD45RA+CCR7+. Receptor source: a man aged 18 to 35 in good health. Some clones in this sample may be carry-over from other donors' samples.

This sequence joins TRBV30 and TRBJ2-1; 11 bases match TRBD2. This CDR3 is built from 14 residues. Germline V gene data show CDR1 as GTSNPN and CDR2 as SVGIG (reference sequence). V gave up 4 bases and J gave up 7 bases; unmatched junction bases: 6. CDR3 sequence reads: CAWNSGRVRNEQFF. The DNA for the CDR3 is TGTGCCTGGAATAGCGGGAGGGTCCGAAATGAGCAGTTCTTC.

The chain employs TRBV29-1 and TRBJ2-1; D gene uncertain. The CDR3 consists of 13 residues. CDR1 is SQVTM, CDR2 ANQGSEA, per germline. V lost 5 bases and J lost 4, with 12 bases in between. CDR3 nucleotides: TGCAGCGTTATAATTGCAGTATACAATGAGCAGTTCTTC. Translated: CSVIIAVYNEQFF.

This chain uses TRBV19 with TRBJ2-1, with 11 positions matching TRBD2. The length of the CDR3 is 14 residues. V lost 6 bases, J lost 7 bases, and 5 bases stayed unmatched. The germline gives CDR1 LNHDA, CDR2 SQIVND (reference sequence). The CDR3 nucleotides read TGTGCCAGTAGGTTTAGCGGGAGGGCAAATGAGCAGTTCTTC. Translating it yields CASRFSGRANEQFF.

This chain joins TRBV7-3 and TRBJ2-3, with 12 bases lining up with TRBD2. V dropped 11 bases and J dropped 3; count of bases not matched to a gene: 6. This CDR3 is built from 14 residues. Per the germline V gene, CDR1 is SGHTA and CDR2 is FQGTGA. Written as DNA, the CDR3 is TGTGCCGGCGAGACTAGCGGGAGTACAGATACGCAGTATTTT. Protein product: CAGETSGSTDTQYF.

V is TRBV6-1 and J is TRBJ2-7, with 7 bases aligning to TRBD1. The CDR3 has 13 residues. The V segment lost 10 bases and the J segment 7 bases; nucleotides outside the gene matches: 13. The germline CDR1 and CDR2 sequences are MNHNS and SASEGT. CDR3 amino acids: CATRLTGVNEQYF. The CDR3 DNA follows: TGTGCCACCAGGCTAACAGGGGTCAATGAGCAGTACTTC.

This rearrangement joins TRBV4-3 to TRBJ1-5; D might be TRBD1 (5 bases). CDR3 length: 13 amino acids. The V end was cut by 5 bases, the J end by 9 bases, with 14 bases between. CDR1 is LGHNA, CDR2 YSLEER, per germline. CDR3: CASSSGGTGPQHF. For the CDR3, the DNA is TGCGCCAGCAGCAGCGGGGGGACGGGGCCCCAGCATTTT.

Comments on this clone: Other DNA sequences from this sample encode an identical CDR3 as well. Here the CDR3 reads CASSFQGYEQYF. DNA for the CDR3: TGTGCCAGCAGCTTTCAAGGGTACGAGCAGTACTTC. The chain recombines TRBV5-4 with TRBJ2-7, with unresolved D. CDR1 SGHNT and CDR2 YYREEE come from the germline V gene (reference sequence). The CDR3 is 12 residues long. V was clipped by 2 bases and J by 4 bases, with 7 bases between them.

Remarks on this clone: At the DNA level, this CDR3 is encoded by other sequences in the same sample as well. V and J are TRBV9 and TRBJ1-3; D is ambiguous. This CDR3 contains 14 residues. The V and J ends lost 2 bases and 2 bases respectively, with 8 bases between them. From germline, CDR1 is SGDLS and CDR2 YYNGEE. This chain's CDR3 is CASSVGRAGNTIYF. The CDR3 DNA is TGTGCCAGCAGCGTGGGGAGGGCTGGAAACACCATATATTTT.

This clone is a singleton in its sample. The CDR3 reads CASSARTADTQYF. In DNA, the CDR3 is TGTGCCAGCAGTGCTCGCACGGCAGATACGCAGTATTTT. The chain is built from TRBV27 and TRBJ2-3, with D uncertain. The germline V and J ends were trimmed by 5 bases and 4 bases, with 10 bases remaining between them. Germline values: CDR1 MNHEY, CDR2 SMNVEV (reference sequence). CDR3 length: 13 amino acids.

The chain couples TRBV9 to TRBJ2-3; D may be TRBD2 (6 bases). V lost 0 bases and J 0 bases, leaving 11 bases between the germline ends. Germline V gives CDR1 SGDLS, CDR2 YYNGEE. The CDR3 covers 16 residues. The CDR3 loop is CASSVEGGASTDTQYF. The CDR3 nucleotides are TGTGCCAGCAGCGTAGAAGGAGGGGCTAGCACAGATACGCAGTATTTT.

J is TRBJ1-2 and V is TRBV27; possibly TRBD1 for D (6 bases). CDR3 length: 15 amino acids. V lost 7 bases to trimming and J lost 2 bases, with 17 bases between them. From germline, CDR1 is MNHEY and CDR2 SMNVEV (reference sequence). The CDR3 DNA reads TGTGCCAGCACCCCCGGGCCAGGGGCGAACTATGGCTACACCTTC. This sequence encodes CASTPGPGANYGYTF.

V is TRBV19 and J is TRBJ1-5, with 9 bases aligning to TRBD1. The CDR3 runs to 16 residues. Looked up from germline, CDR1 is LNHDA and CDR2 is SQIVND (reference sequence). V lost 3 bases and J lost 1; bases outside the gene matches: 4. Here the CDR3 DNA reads TGTGCCAGTAGTATGGGACAGGGAAGGAGCAATCAGCCCCAGCATTTT. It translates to CASSMGQGRSNQPQHF.

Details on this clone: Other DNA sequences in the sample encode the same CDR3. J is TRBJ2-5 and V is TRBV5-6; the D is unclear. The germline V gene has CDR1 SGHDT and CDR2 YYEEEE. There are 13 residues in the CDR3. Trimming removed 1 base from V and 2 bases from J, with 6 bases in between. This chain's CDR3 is CASSLTVQETQYF. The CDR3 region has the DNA TGTGCCAGCAGCTTGACGGTTCAAGAGACCCAGTACTTC.

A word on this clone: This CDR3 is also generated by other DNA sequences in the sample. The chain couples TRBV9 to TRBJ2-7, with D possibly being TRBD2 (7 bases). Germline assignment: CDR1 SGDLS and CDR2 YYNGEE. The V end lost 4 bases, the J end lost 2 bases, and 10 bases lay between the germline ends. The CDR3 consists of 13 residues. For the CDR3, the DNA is TGTGCCAGCAGCCCGGGGGGCCCCTACGAGCAGTACTTC. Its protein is CASSPGGPYEQYF.